The 13 T cell receptor beta chains listed next were all sequenced from one sample in a study of shared T cell receptors in the human thymus. TCRdb keeps only in-frame clones here, not all; method: immunoSEQ multiplex PCR. The table records some 760,000 clones, roughly 85% of them present only once. Separately, the same data were catalogued under a study of human thymus T cells.

Material for sequencing was thymocytes. These receptor sequences come from a girl under three years old with a congenital heart defect.

The genes are TRBV7-3 and TRBJ2-5; TRBD2 aligns across 9 bases. CDR1 is SGHTA and CDR2 is FQGTGA in the germline V gene. V shed 2 bases, J shed 7 bases, and the junction held 14 bases outside the gene matches. The CDR3 totals 17 residues. In DNA form, the CDR3 reads TGTGCCAGCAGCTTAGGCGCGGTAGCGGGGGTGAAGGGGACCCAGTACTTC. It codes for CASSLGAVAGVKGTQYF. Using reference TRBV7-3 and TRBJ2-5 for the parts outside the CDR3, the full variable domain is GAGVSQTPSNKVTEKGKYVELRCDPISGHTALYWYRQSLGQGPEFLIYFQGTGAADDSGLPNDRFFAVRPEGSVSTLKIQRTERGDSAVYLCASSLGAVAGVKGTQYFGPGTRLLVL.

This CDR3 is CASFGGGTGEQYF. CDR3 nucleotide sequence: TGTGCCAGCTTCGGGGGGGGGACGGGGGAGCAGTACTTC. J is TRBJ2-7 and V is TRBV6-5; 8 bases agree with TRBD2. CDR3 size: 13 residues. Germline values: CDR1 MNHEY, CDR2 SVGAGI. V was pared by 8 bases and J by 7 bases, with 10 bases of the junction left unmatched.

The rearrangement uses TRBV2 and TRBJ2-1; unclear D gene. V was pared by 0 bases and J by 2 bases, with 5 bases between. In germline, CDR1 is SNHLY, CDR2 FYNNEI. This CDR3 comprises 14 residues. The CDR3, as DNA: TGTGCCAGCAGTGAAGCCCAGGCCTACAATGAGCAGTTCTTC. Its protein is CASSEAQAYNEQFF.

This clone was counted between two and nine times. The chain has TRBV5-6 and TRBJ1-2, with 9 bases aligning to TRBD1. Per the germline V gene, CDR1 is SGHDT and CDR2 is YYEEEE. V trimming: 1 base; J trimming: 3 bases; junction bases outside the gene matches: 13. The CDR3 contains 18 residues. The CDR3 nucleotides are TGTGCCAGCAGCTTGAGGTACAGGGGACAGGGTTATTACTATGGCTACACCTTC. It specifies CASSLRYRGQGYYYGYTF.

The chain links TRBV6-6 to TRBJ1-5; D is possibly TRBD1 (5 bases). Per germline, CDR1 MNHNY and CDR2 SVGAGI (reference sequence). Trimming removed 7 bases at V and 2 bases at J, with 18 bases between. The CDR3 has 16 residues. The CDR3 here is CASIRGGTGGNQPQHF. CDR3 coding DNA: TGTGCCAGCATAAGGGGAGGAACAGGTGGCAATCAGCCCCAGCATTTT.

The V and J genes are TRBV9 and TRBJ2-1; D perhaps matches TRBD2 (5 bases). The germline V gene has CDR1 SGDLS and CDR2 YYNGEE. The ends were cut back, 1 base at V and 3 bases at J, with 5 bases in the middle. The CDR3 spans 13 residues. As DNA, the CDR3 is TGTGCCAGCAGCGTAACTAGCTACAATGAGCAGTTCTTC. It is translated as CASSVTSYNEQFF. Looking up the rest from reference TRBV9 and TRBJ2-1 gives the full variable domain: DSGVTQTPKHLITATGQRVTLRCSPRSGDLSVYWYQQSLDQGLQFLIQYYNGEERAKGNILERFSAQQFPDLHSELNLSSLELGDSALYFCASSVTSYNEQFFGPGTRLTVL.

The V and J genes are TRBV28 and TRBJ2-7; D is possibly TRBD2 (6 bases). Germline values: CDR1 MDHEN, CDR2 SYDVKM. This CDR3 spans 14 amino acids. V was pared by 2 bases and J by 4 bases, with 12 bases between. Here the CDR3 reads CASSLPGLLYEQYF. The CDR3 region has the DNA TGTGCCAGCAGTTTACCGGGACTCCTATACGAGCAGTACTTC.

V is TRBV10-3 and J is TRBJ1-3; D unresolved. V gave up 3 bases and J gave up 6 bases, with 9 bases separating them. Germline CDR1 ENHRY, CDR2 SYGVKD. The CDR3 sequence is 13 residues long. DNA of the CDR3: TGTGCCATCAGTGATGGAGTGGAAAACACCATATATTTT. Translated, it gives CAISDGVENTIYF.

The chain carries TRBV7-2 and TRBJ1-6; D unresolved. This CDR3 comprises 11 residues. Trimming took off 6 bases at V and 7 bases at J, with 4 bases between the two ends. Germline V gives CDR1 SGHTA, CDR2 FQGNSA. This CDR3 is CASRRNSPLHF. Written as DNA, the CDR3 is TGTGCCAGCAGGCGGAATTCACCCCTCCACTTT.

The chain uses TRBV6-6 and TRBJ1-6, with TRBD1 identical over 8 bases. V shed 5 bases and J 6 bases; nucleotides not matched to a gene: 3. This CDR3 is built from 14 residues. Germline-derived CDR1 and CDR2 are MNHNY and SVGAGI (reference sequence). The CDR3, as DNA: TGTGCCAGCAGTCCGGACAGGGCTAATTCACCCCTCCACTTT. Translation: CASSPDRANSPLHF.

This clone has just a few counts. V usage is TRBV5-1 and J usage is TRBJ1-1; D not resolved. CDR1 and CDR2 from the germline V gene are SGHRS and YFSETQ. Trimming took 2 bases from V and 1 from J, leaving 3 bases between them. The CDR3 covers 12 residues. The CDR3 DNA reads as TGCGCCAGCAGCTTCGGGAACACTGAAGCTTTCTTT. Translating gives CASSFGNTEAFF.

The chain couples TRBV12-2 to TRBJ2-3; the table's D call, TRBD2, was not checked against the DNA. TRBV12-2 is recorded as a pseudogene. The CDR3 is made up of 17 amino acids. This chain's CDR3 is CASRLEAGTRGSDTQYF. In nucleotides, the CDR3 is TGTGCAAGTCGCTTAGAAGCCGGGACTAGGGGGTCAGATACGCAGTATTTT.

The rearrangement links TRBV7-9 to TRBJ2-5; possibly TRBD1 for D (6 bases). V lost 1 base and J lost 0, with 18 bases in between. Germline lookup yields CDR1 SEHNR and CDR2 FQNEAQ (reference sequence). This CDR3 is 18 amino acids long. DNA for the CDR3: TGTGCCAGCAGCTTAGACAGGGAAGGAATGGGTAACCAAGAGACCCAGTACTTC. This encodes CASSLDREGMGNQETQYF.